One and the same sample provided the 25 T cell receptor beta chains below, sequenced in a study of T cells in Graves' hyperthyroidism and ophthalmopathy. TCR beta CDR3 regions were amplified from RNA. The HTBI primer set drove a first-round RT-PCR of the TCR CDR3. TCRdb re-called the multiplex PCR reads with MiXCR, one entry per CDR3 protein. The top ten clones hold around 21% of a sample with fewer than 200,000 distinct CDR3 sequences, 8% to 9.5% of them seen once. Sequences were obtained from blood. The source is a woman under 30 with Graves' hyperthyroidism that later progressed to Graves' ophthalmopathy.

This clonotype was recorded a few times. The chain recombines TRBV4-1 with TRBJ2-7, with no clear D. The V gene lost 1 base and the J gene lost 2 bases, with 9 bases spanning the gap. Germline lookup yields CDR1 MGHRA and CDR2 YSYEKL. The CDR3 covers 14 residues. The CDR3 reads CASSQATGTYEQYF. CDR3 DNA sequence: TGCGCCAGCAGCCAAGCCACCGGAACCTACGAGCAGTACTTC.

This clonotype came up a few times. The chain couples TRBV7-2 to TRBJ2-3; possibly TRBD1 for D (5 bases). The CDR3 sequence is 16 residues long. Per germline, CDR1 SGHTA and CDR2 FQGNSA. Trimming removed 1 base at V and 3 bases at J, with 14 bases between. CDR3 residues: CASSLGAGMGTDTQYF. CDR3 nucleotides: TGTGCCAGCAGCTTAGGGGCAGGGATGGGAACAGATACGCAGTATTTT.

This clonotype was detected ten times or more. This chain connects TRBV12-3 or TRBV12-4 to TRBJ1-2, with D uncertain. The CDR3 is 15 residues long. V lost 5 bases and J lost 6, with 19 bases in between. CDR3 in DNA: TGTGCCAGCAGTCTGGGGATGGGAGGGTCGGATGGCTACACCTTC. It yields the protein CASSLGMGGSDGYTF.

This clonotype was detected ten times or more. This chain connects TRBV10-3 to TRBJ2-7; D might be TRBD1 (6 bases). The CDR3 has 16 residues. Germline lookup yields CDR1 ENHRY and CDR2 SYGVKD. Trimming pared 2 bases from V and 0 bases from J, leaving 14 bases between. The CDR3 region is CAISERTATTSYEQYF. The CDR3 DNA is TGTGCCATCAGTGAGAGGACAGCGACCACCTCCTACGAGCAGTACTTC.

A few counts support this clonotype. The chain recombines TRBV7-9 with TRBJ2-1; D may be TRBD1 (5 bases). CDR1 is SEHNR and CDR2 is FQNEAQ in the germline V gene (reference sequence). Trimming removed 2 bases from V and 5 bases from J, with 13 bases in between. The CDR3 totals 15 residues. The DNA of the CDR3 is TGTGCCAGCAGCTTAAACCCTATGACAGACAATGAGCAGTTCTTC. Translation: CASSLNPMTDNEQFF.

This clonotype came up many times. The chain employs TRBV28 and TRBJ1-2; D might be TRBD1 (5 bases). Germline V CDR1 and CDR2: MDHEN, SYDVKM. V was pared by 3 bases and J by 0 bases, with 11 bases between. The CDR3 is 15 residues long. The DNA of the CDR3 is TGTGCCAGCAGTTTCTTGGGGGACTCTAACTATGGCTACACCTTC. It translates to CASSFLGDSNYGYTF.

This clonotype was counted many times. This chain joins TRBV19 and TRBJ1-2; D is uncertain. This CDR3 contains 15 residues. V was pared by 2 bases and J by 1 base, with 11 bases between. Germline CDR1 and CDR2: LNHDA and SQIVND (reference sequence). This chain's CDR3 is CASSISGLSNYGYTF. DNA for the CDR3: TGTGCCAGTAGTATAAGTGGGCTGAGTAACTATGGCTACACCTTC.

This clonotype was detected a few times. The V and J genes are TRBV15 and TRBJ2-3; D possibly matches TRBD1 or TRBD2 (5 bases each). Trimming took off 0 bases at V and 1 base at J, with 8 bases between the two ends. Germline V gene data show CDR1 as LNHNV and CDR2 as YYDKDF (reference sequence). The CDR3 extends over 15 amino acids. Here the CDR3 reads CATSRDMGGTDTQYF. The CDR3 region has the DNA TGTGCCACCAGCAGAGATATGGGGGGCACAGATACGCAGTATTTT.

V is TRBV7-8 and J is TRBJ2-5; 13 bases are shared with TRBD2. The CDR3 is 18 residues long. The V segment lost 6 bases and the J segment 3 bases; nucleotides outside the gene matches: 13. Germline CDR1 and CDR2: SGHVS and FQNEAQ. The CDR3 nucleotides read TGTGCCAGCAGGGGACCGGGACTAGCGGGAACGCTAGAAGAGACCCAGTACTTC. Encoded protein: CASRGPGLAGTLEETQYF.

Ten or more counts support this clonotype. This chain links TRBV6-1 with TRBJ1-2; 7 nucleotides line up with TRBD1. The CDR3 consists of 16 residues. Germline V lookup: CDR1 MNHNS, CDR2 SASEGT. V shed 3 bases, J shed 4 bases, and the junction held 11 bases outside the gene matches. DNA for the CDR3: TGTGCCAGCAGTGAGCGGGACAGTAGGCAAGGCTATGGCTACACCTTC. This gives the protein CASSERDSRQGYGYTF.

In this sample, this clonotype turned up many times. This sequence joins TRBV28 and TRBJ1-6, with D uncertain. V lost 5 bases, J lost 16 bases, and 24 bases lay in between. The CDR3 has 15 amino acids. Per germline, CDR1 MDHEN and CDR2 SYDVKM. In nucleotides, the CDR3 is TGTGCCAGCAGTCGGAGCCCTCGGATAAGGATGGTTCTCCACTTT. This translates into CASSRSPRIRMVLHF. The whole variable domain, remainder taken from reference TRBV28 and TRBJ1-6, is DVKVTQSSRYLVKRTGEKVFLECVQDMDHENMFWYRQDPGLGLRLIYFSYDVKMKEKGDIPEGYSVSREKKERFSLILESASTNQTSMYLCASSRSPRIRMVLHFGNGTRLTVT.

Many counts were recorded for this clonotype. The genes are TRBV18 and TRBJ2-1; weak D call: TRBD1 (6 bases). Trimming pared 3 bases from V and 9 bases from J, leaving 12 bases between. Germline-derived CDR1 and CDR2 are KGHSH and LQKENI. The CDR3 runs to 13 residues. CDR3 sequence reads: CASSPGRQAEQFF. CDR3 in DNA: TGTGCCAGCTCACCTGGTAGACAGGCTGAGCAGTTCTTC.

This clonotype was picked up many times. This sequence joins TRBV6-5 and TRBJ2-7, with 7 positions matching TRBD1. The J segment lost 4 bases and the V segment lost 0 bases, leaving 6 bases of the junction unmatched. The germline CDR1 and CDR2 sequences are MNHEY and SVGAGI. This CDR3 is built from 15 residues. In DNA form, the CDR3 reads TGTGCCAGCAGTTACTCGGTACAGGGGTTGTACGAGCAGTACTTC. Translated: CASSYSVQGLYEQYF.

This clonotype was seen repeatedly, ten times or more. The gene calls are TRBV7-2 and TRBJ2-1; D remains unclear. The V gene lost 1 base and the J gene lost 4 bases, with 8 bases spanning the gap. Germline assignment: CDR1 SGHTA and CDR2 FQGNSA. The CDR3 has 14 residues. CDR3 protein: CASSLVGNYNEQFF. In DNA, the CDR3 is TGTGCCAGCAGCTTAGTCGGAAATTACAATGAGCAGTTCTTC. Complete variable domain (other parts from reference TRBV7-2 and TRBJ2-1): GAGVSQSPSNKVTEKGKDVELRCDPISGHTALYWYRQSLGQGLEFLIYFQGNSAPDKSGLPSDRFSAERTGGSVSTLTIQRTQQEDSAVYLCASSLVGNYNEQFFGPGTRLTVL.

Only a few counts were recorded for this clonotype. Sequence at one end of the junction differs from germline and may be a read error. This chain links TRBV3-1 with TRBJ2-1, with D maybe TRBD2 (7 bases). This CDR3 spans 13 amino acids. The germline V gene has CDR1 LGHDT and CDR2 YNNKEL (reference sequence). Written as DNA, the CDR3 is TGTGTCAGCAGCCAGGGGAGGGCCGTTGAGCAGTTCTTC. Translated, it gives CVSSQGRAVEQFF.

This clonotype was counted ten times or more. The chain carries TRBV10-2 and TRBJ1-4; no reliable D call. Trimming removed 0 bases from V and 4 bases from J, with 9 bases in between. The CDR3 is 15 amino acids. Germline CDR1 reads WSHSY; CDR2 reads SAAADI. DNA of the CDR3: TGCGCCAGCAGTGAGTCGAGAGCTTATAATGAAAAACTGTTTTTT. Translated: CASSESRAYNEKLFF.

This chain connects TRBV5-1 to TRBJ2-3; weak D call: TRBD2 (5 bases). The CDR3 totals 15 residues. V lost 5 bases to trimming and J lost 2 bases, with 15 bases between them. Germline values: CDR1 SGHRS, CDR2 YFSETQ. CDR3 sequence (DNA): TGCGCCAGCAGTCTCTCGGACTTAAACACAGATACGCAGTATTTT. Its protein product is CASSLSDLNTDTQYF.

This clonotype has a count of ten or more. DNA for the CDR3: TGCGCCAGCAGCCAGGGAACTGGAAACACCATATATTTT. Its protein is CASSQGTGNTIYF. The chain employs TRBV5-1 and TRBJ1-3; TRBD1 is a possible D gene (5 bases). The CDR3 length is 13 residues. From germline, CDR1 is SGHRS and CDR2 YFSETQ. With 4 bases removed from V and 2 bases from J, the gap between germline ends came to 7 bases.

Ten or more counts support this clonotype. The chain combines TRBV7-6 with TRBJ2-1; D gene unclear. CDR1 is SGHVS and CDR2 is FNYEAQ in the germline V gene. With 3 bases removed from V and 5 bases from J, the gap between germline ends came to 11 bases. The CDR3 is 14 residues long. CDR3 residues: CASSFGRLDNEQFF. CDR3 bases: TGTGCCAGCAGCTTTGGCCGTCTGGACAATGAGCAGTTCTTC.

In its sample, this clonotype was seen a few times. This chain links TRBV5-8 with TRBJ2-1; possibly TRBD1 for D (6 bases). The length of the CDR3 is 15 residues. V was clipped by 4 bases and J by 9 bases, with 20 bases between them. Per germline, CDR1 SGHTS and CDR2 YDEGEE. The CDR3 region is CASSSRGQPQLEQFF. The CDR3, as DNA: TGTGCCAGCAGCAGCCGGGGACAACCACAGCTTGAGCAGTTCTTC.

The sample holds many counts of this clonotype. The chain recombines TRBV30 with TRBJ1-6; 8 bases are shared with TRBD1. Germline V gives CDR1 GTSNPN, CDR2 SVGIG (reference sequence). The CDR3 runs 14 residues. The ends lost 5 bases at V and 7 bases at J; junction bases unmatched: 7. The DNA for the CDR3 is TGTGCCTGGGGACAGGGAGTGCGAAATTCACCCCTCCACTTT. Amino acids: CAWGQGVRNSPLHF. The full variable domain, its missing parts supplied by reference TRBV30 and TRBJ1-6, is SQTIHQWPATLVQPVGSPLSLECTVEGTSNPNLYWYRQAAGRGLQLLFYSVGIGQISSEVPQNLSASRPQDRQFILSSKKLLLSDSGFYLCAWGQGVRNSPLHFGNGTRLTVT.

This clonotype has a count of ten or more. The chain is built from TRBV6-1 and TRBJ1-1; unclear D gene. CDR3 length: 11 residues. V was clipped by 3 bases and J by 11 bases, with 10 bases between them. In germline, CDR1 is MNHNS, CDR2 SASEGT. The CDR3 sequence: CASSDRLSAFF. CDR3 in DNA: TGTGCCAGCAGTGACAGGCTATCCGCTTTCTTT.

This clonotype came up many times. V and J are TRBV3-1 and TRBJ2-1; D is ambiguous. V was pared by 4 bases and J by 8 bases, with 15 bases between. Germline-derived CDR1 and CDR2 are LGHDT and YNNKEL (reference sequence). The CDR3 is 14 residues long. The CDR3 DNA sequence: TGTGCCAGCAGCCGGTTTAGGGTTGTATATGAGCAGTTCTTC. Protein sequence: CASSRFRVVYEQFF.

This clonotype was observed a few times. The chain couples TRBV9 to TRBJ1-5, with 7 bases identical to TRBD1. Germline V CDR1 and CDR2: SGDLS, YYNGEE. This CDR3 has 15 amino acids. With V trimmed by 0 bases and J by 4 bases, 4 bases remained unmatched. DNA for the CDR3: TGTGCCAGCAGCGTAGAGCCACAGGGGAATCAGCCCCAGCATTTT. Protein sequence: CASSVEPQGNQPQHF.

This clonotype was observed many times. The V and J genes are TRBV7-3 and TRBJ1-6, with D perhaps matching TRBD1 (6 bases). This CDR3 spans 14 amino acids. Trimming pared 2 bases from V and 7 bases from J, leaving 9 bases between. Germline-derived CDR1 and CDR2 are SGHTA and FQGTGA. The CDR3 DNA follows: TGTGCCAGCAGCTTAGGACAGCGCAATTCACCCCTCCACTTT. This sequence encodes CASSLGQRNSPLHF.